The T cell receptor (beta chain) described here comes from a study of shared clonotypes between healthy human individuals. Study-wide context: Aged 18 to 49, the donors were a couple of women and a few men.

Sequencing used immunoSEQ multiplex PCR; TCRdb keeps in-frame clones, though not all of them. The sample has more than 2,000,000 clones, 93% seen once. Donors, healthy HIV-negative adults, lacked recent acute infections or vaccinations. From CD4+ cells came CD45RA+ naive and CD45RA-negative memory subsets. As for this clone: Its matching antigen is unknown.

Overall study findings and caveats: Between four donors, naive CD4 clonotypes were shared at a level of approximately 5%.

Material: naive CD4+ T cells from PBMCs. As for subset: CD45RA+ positively selected. This receptor was identified in a man in his late teens or twenties in good health. Some clones in this sample may be carry-over from other donors' samples.

The CDR3 DNA reads as TGTGCCAGCAGCCACATCACAGGGGGCCTGGCTGAAGCTTTCTTT. This codes for CASSHITGGLAEAFF. This chain joins TRBV5-4 and TRBJ1-1; 9 bases map to TRBD1. V shed 4 bases, J shed 6 bases, and the junction held 10 bases outside the gene matches. CDR3 size: 15 residues. Germline assignment: CDR1 SGHNT and CDR2 YYREEE (reference sequence).